These 25 T cell receptor beta chains share one sample of origin, sequenced in a study of T cells expressing NK-cell markers (TCRdb year 2020). The library relied on 5' RACE. For sequencing, an Illumina HiSeq 2000 was employed. Through TCRdb reprocessing, the reads give one entry per CDR3 protein sequence; DNA is omitted. This sample's table has entries for around 470,000 distinct CDR3 sequences. Approximately 1.4% of the sample is taken by the ten largest. Material: blood T cells: a sorted CD56 or NKG2C T cell subset, CD4+ or CD8+ T cells, or bulk PBMC T cells (not recorded which). Receptor source: a woman in her fifties or sixties in good health. Donor details come from another sample of the same person, matched by shared clones.

The chain carries TRBV29-1 and TRBJ1-4. The CDR3 runs 12 residues. CDR1 SQVTM and CDR2 ANQGSEA come from the germline V gene. The CDR3 region is CSGRDVNEKLFF.

The chain combines TRBV29-1 with TRBJ1-1. The CDR3 totals 14 residues. Per the germline V gene, CDR1 is SQVTM and CDR2 is ANQGSEA. CDR3 region: CSVTFTQWNTEAFF.

The rearrangement uses TRBV12-3 or TRBV12-4 and TRBJ1-1; TCRdb lists TRBD1, though no DNA is available to test this call. The CDR3 covers 15 residues. The CDR3 loop reads CASSLAGQGAAEAFF.

The chain's CDR3 is CASSSTFTDTQYF. This chain joins TRBV27 and TRBJ2-3. The CDR3 has 13 residues. The germline gives CDR1 MNHEY, CDR2 SMNVEV (reference sequence).

The gene calls are TRBV5-5 and TRBJ2-1; TCRdb's D gene call, TRBD2, goes unchecked for lack of DNA. Germline V gene lookup returns CDR1 SGHKS and CDR2 YYEKEE (reference sequence). The CDR3 has 17 amino acids. The CDR3 sequence is CASSFLAVAGAYNEQFF.

This chain connects TRBV3-1 to TRBJ2-7; TCRdb selects TRBD1, and the lack of DNA leaves this call unchecked. The CDR3 covers 14 residues. From germline, CDR1 is LGHDT and CDR2 YNNKEL (reference sequence). The CDR3 here is CASSHFVVSREQYF.

This chain connects TRBV7-9 to TRBJ2-3; the TRBD1 assignment by TCRdb is unverifiable without DNA. The CDR3 has 17 residues. CDR1 and CDR2 from the germline V gene are SEHNR and FQNEAQ (reference sequence). This CDR3 reads CASSLAGVVGDTDTQYF.

The rearrangement uses TRBV5-1 and TRBJ1-4. The CDR3 has 14 amino acids. Germline CDR1 SGHRS, CDR2 YFSETQ. CDR3 protein: CASSLEGPWEKLFF.

This chain links TRBV11-2 with TRBJ2-7; TCRdb reports TRBD1, a call that lacks DNA to check it against. The CDR3 runs to 15 residues. Looked up from germline, CDR1 is SGHAT and CDR2 is FQNNGV. The CDR3 sequence: CASSLARGAAYEQYF.

The chain is built from TRBV12-3 or TRBV12-4 and TRBJ2-5; the TCRdb call, TRBD1, lacks DNA for checking. There are 15 residues in the CDR3. The CDR3 protein is CASSLDFPEKGTQYF.

The V call is TRBV4-1, the J call TRBJ2-1; checking the TCRdb D call of TRBD2 is not possible without DNA. From germline, CDR1 is MGHRA and CDR2 YSYEKL. The CDR3 contains 19 residues. CDR3 sequence: CASSQGRWGGGPGSDEQFF.

The chain combines TRBV23-1 with TRBJ2-6; TCRdb gives TRBD1 as the D gene, but with no DNA this cannot be confirmed. TRBV23-1 has ORF status, its function being uncertain. CDR3 length equals 20 residues. The chain's CDR3 is CASSPPPGHSLPSGANVLTF.

The J gene is TRBJ2-2, the V gene TRBV7-9; TCRdb's D gene call, TRBD2, goes unchecked for lack of DNA. Looked up from germline, CDR1 is SEHNR and CDR2 is FQNEAQ (reference sequence). The CDR3 has 17 residues. CDR3 residues: CASSSSRRGVSTGELFF.

The rearrangement uses TRBV12-3 or TRBV12-4 and TRBJ2-3; TCRdb indicates TRBD2, and absent DNA this call remains unverified. The length of the CDR3 is 13 residues. This chain's CDR3 is CASSARGLHTQYF.

The gene calls are TRBV5-1 and TRBJ1-1. This CDR3 comprises 15 residues. CDR1 is SGHRS, CDR2 YFSETQ, per germline. This CDR3 is CASSLERQAVTEAFF.

The chain combines TRBV12-3 or TRBV12-4 with TRBJ1-3. This CDR3 is built from 13 residues. The CDR3 loop is CASREGAGNTIYF.

CDR3 region: CASSFGGTAGQAFF. The rearrangement uses TRBV12-3 or TRBV12-4 and TRBJ1-1; lacking DNA, the TRBD1 call made by TCRdb goes unchecked. The CDR3 consists of 14 residues.

The chain recombines TRBV11-3 with TRBJ2-1. Germline V gene lookup returns CDR1 SGHNT and CDR2 YENEEA. There are 12 residues in the CDR3. The CDR3 protein is CASSLGTADEFF.

This chain joins TRBV5-6 and TRBJ2-5; absent DNA, TCRdb's TRBD2 call cannot be checked. In germline, CDR1 is SGHDT, CDR2 YYEEEE. The CDR3 extends over 13 amino acids. The CDR3 loop is CASSLEVGGAQYF.

V is TRBV29-1 and J is TRBJ1-1; TCRdb returns TRBD1, unconfirmable since there is no DNA. The CDR3 contains 13 residues. Germline lookup yields CDR1 SQVTM and CDR2 ANQGSEA. The CDR3 sequence is CSVDTGYNTEAFF.

The V call is TRBV5-6, the J call TRBJ2-3; TCRdb's D gene call, TRBD2, goes unchecked for lack of DNA. The length of the CDR3 is 14 residues. CDR1 and CDR2 (germline): SGHDT, YYEEEE. CDR3 residues: CASSAGAVWDTQYF.

This rearrangement joins TRBV7-9 to TRBJ1-1; checking the TCRdb D call of TRBD1 is not possible without DNA. The CDR3 spans 15 residues. Germline V CDR1 and CDR2: SEHNR, FQNEAQ (reference sequence). The CDR3 here is CASSLEGQLNTEAFF.

The chain links TRBV4-1 to TRBJ2-1. The CDR3 runs to 15 residues. Germline CDR1 is MGHRA and CDR2 is YSYEKL. CDR3 protein: CASSQDPLYNNEQFF.

V is TRBV18 and J is TRBJ1-1; TCRdb designates TRBD1, a call that cannot be tested without DNA. Germline-derived CDR1 and CDR2 are KGHSH and LQKENI. The CDR3 runs 14 residues. The CDR3 sequence: CASSPKVPNTEAFF.

The chain employs TRBV7-9 and TRBJ2-3; the TRBD2 assignment by TCRdb is unverifiable without DNA. The CDR3 loop spans 19 amino acids. The V gene's germline CDR1 is SEHNR and CDR2 FQNEAQ (reference sequence). CDR3 in amino acids: CASSLRGRGLLRDTDTQYF.